This TCR beta chain was observed in a study of CD8 T cells in ankylosing spondylitis. This clonotype was counted between two and nine times. The germline gives CDR1 KGHDR, CDR2 SFDVKD. The CDR3 has 18 amino acids. The V end lost 5 bases, the J end lost 4 bases, and 26 bases lay between the germline ends. Using its own MiXCR run on the 5' RACE reads, TCRdb lists one record per CDR3 protein. The sample comprises 30,000 to 45,000 distinct CDR3 sequences, 16% of which are singletons, and approximately 43% rests with the top ten. The sequenced sample consisted of blood. The sequence was obtained from a male donor with ankylosing spondylitis or in good health (not recorded which). The genes are TRBV24-1 and TRBJ2-7, with D perhaps matching TRBD1 (6 bases). This CDR3 is CATSVQRTAFLLSYEQYF. DNA of the CDR3: TGTGCCACCAGTGTGCAAAGGACAGCCTTTTTACTTTCTTACGAGCAGTACTTC.